The rows below give T cell receptor beta chains drawn from one sample of a study of beta chain features in type 1 diabetes. Produced via immunoSEQ multiplex PCR; TCRdb's table is partial and in-frame only. Seen here are around 300,000 clones, 8% observed once, and the top ten hold roughly 1%. Material: central memory CD4+ T cells from blood. Source of these receptors: a woman between 18 and 30 years old in good health. Each CDR3 is given with its conserved first and last residue. The D gene is left open where the match is weak. Part of the rows lack a size; the others show once, few, many or a class for expanded clones.

D	V	size	J	DNA	CDR3
-	TRBV11-2	few	TRBJ2-3	TGTGCCAGCAGCTTTGCCGAGTCAGATACGCAGTATTTT	CASSFAESDTQYF
TRBD1	TRBV5-1	few	TRBJ2-1	TGCGCCAGCAGCTTGGCCCGGGGACAGGGCGGCAATGAGCAGTTCTTC	CASSLARGQGGNEQFF
TRBD1	TRBV15	few	TRBJ2-7	TGTGCCACCAGTCAGACAGGGCTGGCCTACGAGCAGTACTTC	CATSQTGLAYEQYF
TRBD1	TRBV7-2	few	TRBJ1-2	TGTGCCAGCAGCCCGGACAGGGTGGGAGGCTACACCTTC	CASSPDRVGGYTF
-	TRBV5-4	many	TRBJ1-1	TGTGCCAGCAGCTTGGCGTCCCGGGTGGGCACTGAAGCTTTCTTT	CASSLASRVGTEAFF
-	TRBV27	few	TRBJ1-3	TGTGCCAGCAGTTCAGAAAGGGTAGGATCTGGAAACACCATATATTTT	CASSSERVGSGNTIYF
-	TRBV5-6	many	TRBJ2-7	TGTGCCAGCAGCCCAGGCTTACAGTTCGACGAGCAGTACTTC	CASSPGLQFDEQYF
TRBD2	TRBV15	-	TRBJ2-5	TGTGCCACCAGCAGAGATCGGGCCGGGGGGGAGACCCAGTACTTC	CATSRDRAGGETQYF
TRBD1	TRBV4-1	few	TRBJ1-2	TGCGCCAGCAGCCCTCTGACAGGGGGAAGGTATGGCTACACCTTC	CASSPLTGGRYGYTF
TRBD1	TRBV30	few	TRBJ2-7	TGTGCCTCACTACACTGGGGACAGGGGCAGCTAGAGTTC	CASLHWGQGQLEF
-	TRBV4-1	few	TRBJ2-6	TGCGCCAGCAGCCAGGGAGCCGGGGGCTCTGGGGCCAACGTCCTGACTTTC	CASSQGAGGSGANVLTF
-	TRBV4-2	many	TRBJ2-5	TGTGCCAGCAGCCAAAACTTCAGACAAGAGACCCAGTACTTC	CASSQNFRQETQYF
TRBD1	TRBV19	few	TRBJ2-5	TGTGCCAGTAGTATGGGACAGGACACGGGAGAGCAGTACTTC	CASSMGQDTGEQYF
-	TRBV2	-	TRBJ1-2	TGTGCCAGCAGTCGACAGACTCCGAACTATGGCTACACCTTC	CASSRQTPNYGYTF
-	TRBV28	-	TRBJ1-2	TGTGCCAGCAAGGGGGGAAGGAACTATGGCTACACCTTC	CASKGGRNYGYTF
-	TRBV4-2	few	TRBJ1-1	TGTGCCAGCAGCCAAGATATGTCGCTCACTGAAGCTTTCTTT	CASSQDMSLTEAFF
-	TRBV30	many	TRBJ2-3	TGTGCCTGGAGTGTTTTAGCGGCCACAGATACGCAGTATTTT	CAWSVLAATDTQYF
-	TRBV13	many	TRBJ1-2	TGTGCCAGCAGCTTTAGAAGGAACTATGGCTACACCTTC	CASSFRRNYGYTF
-	TRBV7-2	-	TRBJ2-7	TGTGCCAGCAGCTTAAAATCCGGGGACTACGAGCAGTACTTC	CASSLKSGDYEQYF
-	TRBV5-6	few	TRBJ1-2	TGTGCCAGCAGCCGAACGGGACCAACACTTCCTGGCTTCACCTTC	CASSRTGPTLPGFTF
TRBD2	TRBV27	few	TRBJ2-5	TGTGCCAGCAGTCTCCTAGCGGGGGGAAAAGAGACCCAGTACTTC	CASSLLAGGKETQYF
-	TRBV18	few	TRBJ2-5	TGTGCCAGCTCACCAGGGGCCAACGAAGAGACCCAGTACTTC	CASSPGANEETQYF
TRBD1	TRBV18	few	TRBJ2-7	TGTGCCAGCTCACGATCCGGGACAGAACGGGTCTACGAGCAGTACTTC	CASSRSGTERVYEQYF
TRBD2	TRBV6-5	-	TRBJ2-2	TGTGCCGTAAAGCGGGACGGGGCCGGGGAGCTGTTTTTT	CAVKRDGAGELFF